The source of this T cell receptor beta chain is a study of T cell clones after liver transplantation. About the study: TCRbeta sequencing after a pre-transplant mixed lymphocyte reaction identified graft-donor-reactive clones, later tracked in post-transplant blood.

This clone appeared a few times. Germline V gives CDR1 LNHDA, CDR2 SQIVND (reference sequence). This CDR3 region has 16 residues. V lost 3 bases, J lost 4 bases, and 8 bases stayed unmatched. Method: immunoSEQ multiplex PCR; TCRdb's copy keeps in-frame clones and lacks some. Of tens of thousands of clones in the sample, about four fifths are singletons; the top ten hold about 0.79%. Sequencing was performed on CD4+ T cells from blood, taken 12 months after liver transplant. The origin of this receptor is a human patient who received a liver transplant. Part of the T cells may come from the graft donor. The genes are TRBV19 and TRBJ2-5; 10 nucleotides agree with TRBD1. CDR3: CASSIRTGGVRETQYF. The CDR3 region has the DNA TGTGCCAGTAGTATTAGGACAGGGGGGGTCCGAGAGACCCAGTACTTC.